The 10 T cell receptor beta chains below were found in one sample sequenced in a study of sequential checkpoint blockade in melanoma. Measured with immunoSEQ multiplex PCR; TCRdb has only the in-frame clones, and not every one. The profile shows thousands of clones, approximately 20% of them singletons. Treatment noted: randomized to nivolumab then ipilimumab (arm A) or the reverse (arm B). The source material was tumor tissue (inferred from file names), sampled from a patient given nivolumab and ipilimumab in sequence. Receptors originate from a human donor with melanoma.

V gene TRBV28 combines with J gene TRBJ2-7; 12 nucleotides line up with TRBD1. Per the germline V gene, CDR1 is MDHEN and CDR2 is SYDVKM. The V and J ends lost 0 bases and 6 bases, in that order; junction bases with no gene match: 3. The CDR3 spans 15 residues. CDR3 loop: CASSLWGQGAVEQYF. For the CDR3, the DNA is TGTGCCAGCAGTTTATGGGGACAGGGGGCTGTCGAGCAGTACTTC.

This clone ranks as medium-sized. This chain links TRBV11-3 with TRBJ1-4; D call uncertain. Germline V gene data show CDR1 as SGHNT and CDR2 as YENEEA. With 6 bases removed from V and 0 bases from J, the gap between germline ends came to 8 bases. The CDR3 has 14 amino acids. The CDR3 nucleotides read TGTGCCAGCAGGGCAGGACCAACTAATGAAAAACTGTTTTTT. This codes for CASRAGPTNEKLFF.

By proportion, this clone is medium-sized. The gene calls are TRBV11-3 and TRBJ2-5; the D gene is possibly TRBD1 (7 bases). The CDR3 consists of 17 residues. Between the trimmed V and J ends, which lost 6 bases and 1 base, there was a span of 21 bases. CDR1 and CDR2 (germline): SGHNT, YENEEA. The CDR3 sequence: CASRREPGQKIQETQYF. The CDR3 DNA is TGTGCCAGCAGGCGGGAACCGGGACAGAAAATCCAAGAGACCCAGTACTTC.

Written as DNA, the CDR3 is TGTGCCAGCAGCTTACTGAGCACAGATACGCAGTATTTT. This gives the protein CASSLLSTDTQYF. The V and J genes are TRBV7-1 and TRBJ2-3; unclear D gene. TRBV7-1 has ORF status, its function being uncertain. The CDR3 totals 13 residues. V dropped 4 bases and J dropped 0 bases, with 5 bases sitting between them.

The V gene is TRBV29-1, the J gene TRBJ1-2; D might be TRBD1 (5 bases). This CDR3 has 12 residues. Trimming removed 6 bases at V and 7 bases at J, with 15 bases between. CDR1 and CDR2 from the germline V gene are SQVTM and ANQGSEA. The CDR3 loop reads CSVGGSGGGYTF. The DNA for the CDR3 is TGCAGCGTCGGGGGGTCGGGAGGTGGCTACACCTTC.

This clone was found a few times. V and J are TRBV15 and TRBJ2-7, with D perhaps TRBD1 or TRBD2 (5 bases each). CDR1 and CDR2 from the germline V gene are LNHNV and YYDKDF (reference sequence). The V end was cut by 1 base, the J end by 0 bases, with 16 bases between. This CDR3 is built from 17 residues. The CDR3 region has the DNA TGTGCCACCAGCAGAGTAGGGGATTGGGCGGGCTCCTACGAGCAGTACTTC. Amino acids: CATSRVGDWAGSYEQYF.

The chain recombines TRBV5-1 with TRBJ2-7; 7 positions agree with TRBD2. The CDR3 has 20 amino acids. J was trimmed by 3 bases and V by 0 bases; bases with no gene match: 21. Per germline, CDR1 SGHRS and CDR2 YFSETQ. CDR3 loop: CASSLDPTPAGPLNFYEQYF. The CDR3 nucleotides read TGCGCCAGCAGCTTGGACCCAACCCCAGCGGGACCCCTTAATTTCTACGAGCAGTACTTC.

Here the CDR3 DNA reads TGTGCCAGCAGTTGGGAGGCATCCCGTTTAAATGTCTACGAGCAGTACTTC. This sequence encodes CASSWEASRLNVYEQYF. The chain recombines TRBV6-8 with TRBJ2-7, with D possibly being TRBD2 (6 bases). Trimming took 4 bases from V and 3 from J, leaving 22 bases between them. Germline CDR1 and CDR2: MNHGY and SAAAGT. There are 17 residues in the CDR3.

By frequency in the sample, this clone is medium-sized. In nucleotides, the CDR3 is TGTGCCAGCAGCCCCCGTTCAGGCCAGGGCGAGCAGTACTTC. It is translated as CASSPRSGQGEQYF. J is TRBJ2-7 and V is TRBV11-3; tentatively, D is TRBD1 (5 bases). The V gene lost 5 bases and the J gene lost 6 bases, with 17 bases spanning the gap. This CDR3 has 14 amino acids. Germline CDR1 is SGHNT and CDR2 is YENEEA. The variable domain in full, with the rest retrieved from reference TRBV11-3 and TRBJ2-7, is EAGVVQSPRYKIIEKKQPVAFWCNPISGHNTLYWYLQNLGQGPELLIRYENEEAVDDSQLPKDRFSAERLKGVDSTLKIQPAELGDSAVYLCASSPRSGQGEQYFGPGTRLTVT.

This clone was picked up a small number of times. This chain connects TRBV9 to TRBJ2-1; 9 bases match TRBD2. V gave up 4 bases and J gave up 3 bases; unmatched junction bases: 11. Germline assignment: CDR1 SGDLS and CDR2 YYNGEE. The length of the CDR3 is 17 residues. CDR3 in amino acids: CASSPRLAGGVYNEQFF. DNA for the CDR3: TGTGCCAGCAGCCCCCGACTCGCGGGAGGGGTCTACAATGAGCAGTTCTTC.